Below, 23 T cell receptor beta chains from the same sample are listed, as sequenced in a study of blood T cell repertoires in COVID-19. The data were produced by immunoSEQ multiplex PCR, yet TCRdb's version contains in-frame clones alone and is incomplete. The profile covers 110,000 to 150,000 clones, with over 75% appearing a single time and about 1.8% taken by the ten largest. Specimen: peripheral blood. The receptors come from a woman aged 50 to 60 with acute or convalescent COVID-19.

The chain recombines TRBV19 with TRBJ1-1, with unresolved D. The CDR3 totals 16 residues. Trimming took off 5 bases at V and 7 bases at J, with 23 bases between the two ends. Germline-derived CDR1 and CDR2 are LNHDA and SQIVND (reference sequence). This chain's CDR3 is CASSPRFRGLTLEAFF. The CDR3 DNA follows: TGTGCCAGTAGTCCCCGGTTTAGAGGGCTCACCCTTGAAGCTTTCTTT.

This rearrangement joins TRBV10-3 to TRBJ2-2; 8 bases map to TRBD1. The CDR3 runs to 15 residues. The germline CDR1 and CDR2 sequences are ENHRY and SYGVKD. The trim removed 6 bases at V and 4 bases at J, leaving 7 bases unmatched. The CDR3 sequence is CAIRLGTGSTGELFF. CDR3 in DNA: TGTGCCATCAGACTAGGGACAGGATCCACCGGGGAGCTGTTTTTT.

V is TRBV9 and J is TRBJ2-1; D call uncertain. With 2 bases removed from V and 3 bases from J, the gap between germline ends came to 9 bases. The CDR3 totals 14 residues. CDR1 is SGDLS and CDR2 is YYNGEE in the germline V gene. Here the CDR3 reads CASSVRGNYNEQFF. The CDR3 region has the DNA TGTGCCAGCAGCGTTCGTGGCAACTACAATGAGCAGTTCTTC.

This chain uses TRBV19 with TRBJ2-6; D is unresolved. Trimming took off 4 bases at V and 1 base at J, with 8 bases between the two ends. This CDR3 contains 15 residues. Germline V CDR1 and CDR2: LNHDA, SQIVND (reference sequence). This chain's CDR3 is CASSTIESGANVLTF. The CDR3 bases are TGTGCCAGTAGTACTATTGAATCTGGGGCCAACGTCCTGACTTTC.

The rearrangement joins TRBV2 to TRBJ1-6, with D perhaps matching TRBD1 (5 bases). Per germline, CDR1 SNHLY and CDR2 FYNNEI. The CDR3 sequence is 14 residues long. Trimming stripped 3 bases from V and 14 bases from J, with 17 bases between. The CDR3 protein is CASSEEGAGRSLHF. Here the CDR3 DNA reads TGTGCCAGCAGTGAGGAAGGGGCGGGGAGATCCCTCCACTTT.

The table lists this clone with a few counts. V usage is TRBV28 and J usage is TRBJ1-6; TRBD1 is a possible D gene (5 bases). CDR1 is MDHEN and CDR2 is SYDVKM in the germline V gene. Between the trimmed V and J ends, which lost 5 bases and 11 bases, there was a span of 16 bases. The CDR3 runs to 14 residues. CDR3 coding DNA: TGTGCCAGCAGTCCCCCTCGGCGGGACCCACCCCTCCACTTT. Its protein product is CASSPPRRDPPLHF.

This chain uses TRBV7-2 with TRBJ2-1, with 11 bases matching TRBD2. This CDR3 region has 15 residues. Germline V gene lookup returns CDR1 SGHTA and CDR2 FQGNSA. V trimming: 6 bases; J trimming: 4 bases; junction bases outside the gene matches: 5. The DNA for the CDR3 is TGTGCCAGCAGTCCGGGACTAGCGGCTTACAATGAGCAGTTCTTC. Its translation: CASSPGLAAYNEQFF.

J is TRBJ1-1 and V is TRBV3-1 (or the pseudogene TRBV3-2); D not resolved. Per the germline V gene, CDR1 is LGHDT and CDR2 is YNNKEL (reference sequence). This CDR3 has 16 residues. V lost 4 bases to trimming and J lost 0 bases, with 15 bases between them. The CDR3 bases are TGTGCCAGCAGCCCAAATTGGCGCGGGATGAACACTGAAGCTTTCTTT. Its translation is CASSPNWRGMNTEAFF.

The chain joins TRBV24-1 to TRBJ2-1; D perhaps matches TRBD2 (6 bases). Germline CDR1 reads KGHDR; CDR2 reads SFDVKD. Trimming cost V 0 bases and J 7 bases, with 27 bases left between them. The length of the CDR3 is 20 residues. The CDR3 is CATSDLPLLAVFRLRNEQFF. Here the CDR3 DNA reads TGTGCCACCAGTGATTTGCCCCTTTTAGCGGTGTTTCGATTGAGGAATGAGCAGTTCTTC.

This sequence joins TRBV6-1 and TRBJ2-7; 7 bases align to TRBD1. The V gene end was trimmed by 3 bases and the J gene end by 9 bases; junction bases not matched to a gene: 11. This CDR3 comprises 14 residues. Germline values: CDR1 MNHNS, CDR2 SASEGT. CDR3 nucleotide sequence: TGTGCCAGCAGTGAGCCGGACAGGCCCTTAGGGCAGTACTTC. Protein product: CASSEPDRPLGQYF.

This chain joins TRBV5-5 and TRBJ1-1; TRBD1 matches 9 bases. The V gene's germline CDR1 is SGHKS and CDR2 YYEKEE (reference sequence). This CDR3 region has 15 residues. The J segment lost 1 base and the V segment lost 4 bases, leaving 5 bases of the junction unmatched. CDR3 region: CASSPGQGSNTEAFF. Written as DNA, the CDR3 is TGTGCCAGCAGCCCAGGACAGGGGTCGAACACTGAAGCTTTCTTT.

The V gene is TRBV5-1, the J gene TRBJ1-3; a possible D gene is TRBD1 (6 bases). The CDR3 extends over 14 amino acids. The V gene lost 4 bases and the J gene lost 0 bases, with 8 bases spanning the gap. Germline values: CDR1 SGHRS, CDR2 YFSETQ. The CDR3 spells CASSQDSSGNTIYF. CDR3 nucleotide sequence: TGCGCCAGCAGCCAGGACAGCTCTGGAAACACCATATATTTT.

This clone appeared a single time. The genes are TRBV7-9 and TRBJ1-2, with 10 bases that match TRBD1. V was pared by 4 bases and J by 7 bases, with 6 bases of the junction left unmatched. Per the germline V gene, CDR1 is SEHNR and CDR2 is FQNEAQ (reference sequence). This CDR3 has 14 amino acids. The CDR3 DNA reads TGTGCCAGCAGCTCCGGGACAGGGGATTTTGGCTACACCTTC. It yields the protein CASSSGTGDFGYTF. The full variable domain, rest sourced from reference TRBV7-9 and TRBJ1-2, is DTGVSQNPRHKITKRGQNVTFRCDPISEHNRLYWYRQTLGQGPEFLTYFQNEAQLEKSRLLSDRFSAERPKGSFSTLEIQRTEQGDSAMYLCASSSGTGDFGYTFGSGTRLTVV.

The J gene is TRBJ2-5, the V gene TRBV30; 14 bases are a match to TRBD2. The V gene's germline CDR1 is GTSNPN and CDR2 SVGIG (reference sequence). The CDR3 has 14 amino acids. V dropped 7 bases and J dropped 5; count of bases not matched to a gene: 6. The CDR3 DNA reads TGTGCCTCCACGACTAGCGGGGGGGAGGAGACCCAGTACTTC. This translates into CASTTSGGEETQYF.

CDR3 amino acids: CASSQPGTGVETQYF. The CDR3, as DNA: TGTGCCAGCAGCCAACCCGGGACAGGGGTAGAGACCCAGTACTTC. This chain uses TRBV3-1 (or the pseudogene TRBV3-2) with TRBJ2-5; 10 bases are shared with TRBD1. Germline values: CDR1 LGHDT, CDR2 YNNKEL (reference sequence). The V and J ends lost 2 bases and 4 bases, in that order; junction bases with no gene match: 4. This CDR3 contains 15 residues.

The chain couples TRBV7-9 to TRBJ1-3; the D is unclear. The germline V gene encodes CDR1 SEHNR and CDR2 FQNEAQ (reference sequence). Trimming removed 5 bases from V and 0 bases from J, with 14 bases in between. The CDR3 has 16 residues. DNA of the CDR3: TGTGCCAGCAGCCCTAGGCGTGCTTCCTCTGGAAACACCATATATTTT. Its translation: CASSPRRASSGNTIYF.

This clone occurred a few times. The CDR3 DNA is TGCAGCGCCCAGAACCAATTACAAGGGGTAATCTATGGCTACACCTTC. It codes for CSAQNQLQGVIYGYTF. The chain couples TRBV29-1 to TRBJ1-2, with D possibly being TRBD1 (5 bases). The V gene lost 7 bases and the J gene lost 4 bases, with 25 bases spanning the gap. Germline V gene data show CDR1 as SQVTM and CDR2 as ANQGSEA. The CDR3 contains 16 residues.

The chain combines TRBV19 with TRBJ2-7; tentative D call: TRBD2 (6 bases). V dropped 5 bases and J dropped 6 bases, with 17 bases sitting between them. The CDR3 sequence is 14 residues long. Germline V gene sequence: CDR1 LNHDA, CDR2 SQIVND (reference sequence). The CDR3 is CASSFRLGLGEQYF. In DNA form, the CDR3 reads TGTGCCAGTAGTTTCAGACTAGGGCTGGGCGAGCAGTACTTC.

This clone was seen a few times. The chain links TRBV28 to TRBJ1-1, with a possible D match to TRBD1 (5 bases). Trimming took off 10 bases at V and 7 bases at J, with 25 bases between the two ends. Germline CDR1 reads MDHEN; CDR2 reads SYDVKM. This CDR3 spans 15 amino acids. This CDR3 reads CAINTPSREKVEAFF. The CDR3, as DNA: TGTGCCATTAACACCCCCTCCAGGGAAAAGGTTGAAGCTTTCTTT. The full variable domain, with the rest looked up from reference TRBV28 and TRBJ1-1, is DVKVTQSSRYLVKRTGEKVFLECVQDMDHENMFWYRQDPGLGLRLIYFSYDVKMKEKGDIPEGYSVSREKKERFSLILESASTNQTSMYLCAINTPSREKVEAFFGQGTRLTVV.

V and J are TRBV5-6 and TRBJ2-5; unclear D gene. Germline assignment: CDR1 SGHDT and CDR2 YYEEEE. V was trimmed by 4 bases and J by 0 bases, leaving 13 bases between them. This CDR3 spans 15 amino acids. CDR3 nucleotides: TGTGCCAGCAGCCCTTATCTAGAGTACCAAGAGACCCAGTACTTC. Its protein is CASSPYLEYQETQYF.

The rearrangement joins TRBV7-3 to TRBJ2-7; TRBD1 matches at 8 bases. The CDR3 consists of 16 residues. The germline CDR1 and CDR2 sequences are SGHTA and FQGTGA. J lost 3 bases, V lost 0 bases, and 7 bases had no gene match. CDR3 coding DNA: TGTGCCAGCAGCTTAACGTATGGAGACAGGGGCTACGAGCAGTACTTC. Translated, it gives CASSLTYGDRGYEQYF.

The rearrangement uses TRBV9 and TRBJ2-1; 9 nucleotides agree with TRBD1. Germline CDR1 reads SGDLS; CDR2 reads YYNGEE. This CDR3 has 15 residues. V lost 4 bases to trimming and J lost 9 bases; unmatched junction nucleotides: 11. DNA for the CDR3: TGTGCCAGCAGCCCTCGTCCCGGGACAGGGAGTGAGCAGTTCTTC. Residues: CASSPRPGTGSEQFF.

The chain combines TRBV6-5 with TRBJ2-1; D is possibly TRBD2 (5 bases). This CDR3 spans 14 amino acids. Between the trimmed V and J ends, which lost 0 bases and 8 bases, there was a span of 11 bases. CDR1 is MNHEY and CDR2 is SVGAGI in the germline V gene. The CDR3 loop reads CASSYSRNGDEQFF. In DNA form, the CDR3 reads TGTGCCAGCAGTTACTCGAGGAACGGGGATGAGCAGTTCTTC.